Listed below are T cell receptor beta chains from one sample, sequenced in a study of Graves' ophthalmopathy and Graves' hyperthyroidism. One entry per CDR3 protein, called by TCRdb with MiXCR from the multiplex PCR reads. Among hundreds of thousands of distinct CDR3 sequences, 21% were seen once, and the ten largest hold approximately 3.2%. Sample: peripheral blood. Receptors were obtained from a young woman with stable Graves' hyperthyroidism. The CDR3 runs from the conserved cysteine through the conserved F or W. Each record gives: CDR3 DNA, CDR3 protein, V gene, J gene, clone size, D gene. A D gene is named only where the DNA matches it firmly. Clone size is stated in some rows and not others, as once, few, many or a class when expanded.

CDR3nt: TGTGCCAGCAGCCCCACCGAGGGCGGGGAGCTGTTTTTT
CDR3aa: CASSPTEGGELFF
v_gene: TRBV7-3
j_gene: TRBJ2-2
abundance: many
d_gene: NA

CDR3nt: TGTGCCACCAGTGATCGGACAGTCGGGGAGCTGTTTTTT
CDR3aa: CATSDRTVGELFF
v_gene: TRBV24-1
j_gene: TRBJ2-2
abundance: many
d_gene: NA

CDR3nt: TGTGCCAGCAGTCCTCGGACTAGCGGGAGGGACGAGCAGTACTTC
CDR3aa: CASSPRTSGRDEQYF
v_gene: TRBV13
j_gene: TRBJ2-7
abundance: once
d_gene: TRBD2

CDR3nt: TGTGCCAGCAGCTTAGCTGCCGGGACTAGCGGCACAGATACGCAGTATTTT
CDR3aa: CASSLAAGTSGTDTQYF
v_gene: TRBV7-2
j_gene: TRBJ2-3
abundance: many
d_gene: TRBD2

CDR3nt: TGCAGTGCTACTTGGACAGGGACAAGTCGGAACACTGAAGCTTTCTTT
CDR3aa: CSATWTGTSRNTEAFF
v_gene: TRBV20-1
j_gene: TRBJ1-1
abundance: NA
d_gene: TRBD1

CDR3nt: TGTGCCAGCGGACGAACAGGGTTCGGCAATCAGCCCCAGCATTTT
CDR3aa: CASGRTGFGNQPQHF
v_gene: TRBV2
j_gene: TRBJ1-5
abundance: NA
d_gene: NA

CDR3nt: TGTGCCAGGCCCCGCGGGATTGGCAATCAGCCCCAGCATTTT
CDR3aa: CARPRGIGNQPQHF
v_gene: TRBV12-3/TRBV12-4
j_gene: TRBJ1-5
abundance: many
d_gene: NA

CDR3nt: TGTGCCAGCACAAGACAGGGGCCCTACGAGCAGTACTTC
CDR3aa: CASTRQGPYEQYF
v_gene: TRBV6-2/TRBV6-3
j_gene: TRBJ2-7
abundance: many
d_gene: TRBD1

CDR3nt: TGTGCCACCAGCAGAGATTTAACCGGAGGGGAGACCCAGTACTTC
CDR3aa: CATSRDLTGGETQYF
v_gene: TRBV15
j_gene: TRBJ2-5
abundance: once
d_gene: NA

CDR3nt: TGTGCCAGCAGCCCAGCGGGGATGAACACCGGGGAGCTGTTTTTT
CDR3aa: CASSPAGMNTGELFF
v_gene: TRBV7-3
j_gene: TRBJ2-2
abundance: many
d_gene: TRBD2

CDR3nt: TGTGCCAGCACGGGCGGGTACAGGGGTAACACTGAAGCTTTCTTT
CDR3aa: CASTGGYRGNTEAFF
v_gene: TRBV12-3/TRBV12-4
j_gene: TRBJ1-1
abundance: many
d_gene: TRBD1

CDR3nt: TGTGCCAGCAGCGGAGCGGGCGGGGAGCTGTTTTTT
CDR3aa: CASSGAGGELFF
v_gene: TRBV27
j_gene: TRBJ2-2
abundance: NA
d_gene: NA

CDR3nt: TGCGCCAGCAGCCAGTTCCTCCGGGACAGGGCAAACGAGCAGTACTTC
CDR3aa: CASSQFLRDRANEQYF
v_gene: TRBV4-3
j_gene: TRBJ2-7
abundance: few
d_gene: TRBD1

CDR3nt: TGCAGTGCCCCTGGGGAAGGGAATGGAGAGACCCAGTACTTC
CDR3aa: CSAPGEGNGETQYF
v_gene: TRBV20-1
j_gene: TRBJ2-5
abundance: many
d_gene: NA

CDR3nt: TGTGCCACCACAACAGTTAACACTGAAGCTTTCTTT
CDR3aa: CATTTVNTEAFF
v_gene: TRBV24-1
j_gene: TRBJ1-1
abundance: NA
d_gene: NA

CDR3nt: TGTGCCAGCAGTGAACCCGGCTATAATCAGCCCCAGCATTTT
CDR3aa: CASSEPGYNQPQHF
v_gene: TRBV25-1
j_gene: TRBJ1-5
abundance: few
d_gene: NA

CDR3nt: TGCGCCAGCAGCTCGGGGGCAGCCGGGGAGCTGTTTTTT
CDR3aa: CASSSGAAGELFF
v_gene: TRBV5-1
j_gene: TRBJ2-2
abundance: many
d_gene: NA

CDR3nt: TGTGCCAGCAGCCAAGTCGGAGCGGGAGAACGCGAGCAGTACTTC
CDR3aa: CASSQVGAGEREQYF
v_gene: TRBV4-2
j_gene: TRBJ2-7
abundance: many
d_gene: TRBD2

CDR3nt: TGTGCCAGCAGTTACTCTCACGAATCCTACGAGCAGTACTTC
CDR3aa: CASSYSHESYEQYF
v_gene: TRBV6-2/TRBV6-3
j_gene: TRBJ2-7
abundance: many
d_gene: NA

CDR3nt: TGCGCCAGCAGCCAAGTCCCCAACCTCGCGGATGGCTACACCTTC
CDR3aa: CASSQVPNLADGYTF
v_gene: TRBV4-1
j_gene: TRBJ1-2
abundance: many
d_gene: NA

CDR3nt: TGTGCCAGCAGTTATAGCGCCAACTCCTACGAGCAGTACTTC
CDR3aa: CASSYSANSYEQYF
v_gene: TRBV6-2/TRBV6-3
j_gene: TRBJ2-7
abundance: many
d_gene: NA

CDR3nt: TGTGCCAGCAGCTCAGGGGATGCCTTCCGGGAAAAAACCTTC
CDR3aa: CASSSGDAFREKTF
v_gene: TRBV12-3/TRBV12-4
j_gene: TRBJ1-2
abundance: many
d_gene: NA

CDR3nt: TGTGCCAGCTCCCGCGGAGGGATCTCTGGAAACACCATATATTTT
CDR3aa: CASSRGGISGNTIYF
v_gene: TRBV25-1
j_gene: TRBJ1-3
abundance: NA
d_gene: NA

CDR3nt: TGTGCCAGCACCGCCCGGAGTGGGTTGGGCACTGAAGCTTTCTTT
CDR3aa: CASTARSGLGTEAFF
v_gene: TRBV7-2
j_gene: TRBJ1-1
abundance: NA
d_gene: NA

CDR3nt: TGCGCCAGCAGCTTGGTAGGGGGAAGCGAACCCTACGAGCAGTACTTC
CDR3aa: CASSLVGGSEPYEQYF
v_gene: TRBV5-1
j_gene: TRBJ2-7
abundance: many
d_gene: NA

CDR3nt: TGTGCCAGCAGTTACTCAAGCAGATACACAGGGAACGAGCAGTACTTC
CDR3aa: CASSYSSRYTGNEQYF
v_gene: TRBV6-5
j_gene: TRBJ2-7
abundance: many
d_gene: NA

CDR3nt: TGTGCCAGCAGTTACGGACTAGCGGGAAAGGAGACCCAGTACTTC
CDR3aa: CASSYGLAGKETQYF
v_gene: TRBV6-5
j_gene: TRBJ2-5
abundance: many
d_gene: TRBD2

CDR3nt: TGTGCCACCAGTGATTCGATCTCCTACGAGCAGTACTTC
CDR3aa: CATSDSISYEQYF
v_gene: TRBV24-1
j_gene: TRBJ2-7
abundance: many
d_gene: NA

CDR3nt: TGTGCCAGCAGCTTAGGGTTCGGGAATTCACCCCTCCACTTT
CDR3aa: CASSLGFGNSPLHF
v_gene: TRBV7-9
j_gene: TRBJ1-6
abundance: many
d_gene: NA

CDR3nt: TGTGCCAGCAGTAACAGGGTTACGGAGACCCAGTACTTC
CDR3aa: CASSNRVTETQYF
v_gene: TRBV6-2/TRBV6-3
j_gene: TRBJ2-5
abundance: many
d_gene: NA

CDR3nt: TGTGCCAGCAGTTGGGGACAGGGGGGATACGAGCAGTACTTC
CDR3aa: CASSWGQGGYEQYF
v_gene: TRBV12-3/TRBV12-4
j_gene: TRBJ2-7
abundance: many
d_gene: TRBD1

CDR3nt: TGTGCCAGCACCATGACGGTGAACACTGAAGCTTTCTTT
CDR3aa: CASTMTVNTEAFF
v_gene: TRBV12-3/TRBV12-4
j_gene: TRBJ1-1
abundance: NA
d_gene: NA

CDR3nt: TGTGCCAGCAGTTACACTATCGACACGCCACGGGGCACCGGGGAGCTGTTTTTT
CDR3aa: CASSYTIDTPRGTGELFF
v_gene: TRBV6-2/TRBV6-3
j_gene: TRBJ2-2
abundance: many
d_gene: NA

CDR3nt: TGTGCCAGCACCTGGGACAGGAATAGCAATCAGCCCCAGCATTTT
CDR3aa: CASTWDRNSNQPQHF
v_gene: TRBV12-3/TRBV12-4
j_gene: TRBJ1-5
abundance: NA
d_gene: TRBD1

CDR3nt: TGTGCCAGCAGTAAAAAGACAGGGATGAACTACGAGCAGTACTTC
CDR3aa: CASSKKTGMNYEQYF
v_gene: TRBV27
j_gene: TRBJ2-7
abundance: many
d_gene: TRBD1

CDR3nt: TGTGCCAGTAGCCTGGAGGTCTATAGCAATCAGCCCCAGCATTTT
CDR3aa: CASSLEVYSNQPQHF
v_gene: TRBV19
j_gene: TRBJ1-5
abundance: many
d_gene: NA

CDR3nt: TGTGCCAGCAGTTACTCCGGTTATAGCGGGATCTCCTACGAGCAGTACTTC
CDR3aa: CASSYSGYSGISYEQYF
v_gene: TRBV6-2/TRBV6-3
j_gene: TRBJ2-7
abundance: NA
d_gene: TRBD2

CDR3nt: TGTGCCAGCAGTGGACGCCGACTATCGGGGCTCCTTGTCACAGATACGCAGTATTTT
CDR3aa: CASSGRRLSGLLVTDTQYF
v_gene: TRBV2
j_gene: TRBJ2-3
abundance: NA
d_gene: NA

CDR3nt: TGCAGTGCACAAAAAGGACTAGTTGAAATCGAGCAGTACTTC
CDR3aa: CSAQKGLVEIEQYF
v_gene: TRBV20-1
j_gene: TRBJ2-7
abundance: NA
d_gene: TRBD2

CDR3nt: TGCAGTGCTAGTGCCCCGGGACAGGGCTACAGAAACACCATATATTTT
CDR3aa: CSASAPGQGYRNTIYF
v_gene: TRBV20-1
j_gene: TRBJ1-3
abundance: many
d_gene: TRBD1

CDR3nt: TGTGCCAGCAGATCGGGACAGAGGAACACCGGGGAGCTGTTTTTT
CDR3aa: CASRSGQRNTGELFF
v_gene: TRBV12-3/TRBV12-4
j_gene: TRBJ2-2
abundance: NA
d_gene: TRBD1

CDR3nt: TGTGCCAGCACCTTAGAGGTGGGAATTTCACCCCTCCACTTT
CDR3aa: CASTLEVGISPLHF
v_gene: TRBV28
j_gene: TRBJ1-6
abundance: NA
d_gene: NA

CDR3nt: TGCAGTGCTAGGGGATACACCGGGGAGCTGTTTTTT
CDR3aa: CSARGYTGELFF
v_gene: TRBV20-1
j_gene: TRBJ2-2
abundance: NA
d_gene: NA

CDR3nt: TGCGCCAGCAGCCAATTGCGGGAGGGCCGGAACATTCAGTACTTC
CDR3aa: CASSQLREGRNIQYF
v_gene: TRBV4-1
j_gene: TRBJ2-4
abundance: few
d_gene: TRBD2

CDR3nt: TGTGCCAGCAGCGGGAACACTGAAGCTTTCTTT
CDR3aa: CASSGNTEAFF
v_gene: TRBV28
j_gene: TRBJ1-1
abundance: many
d_gene: NA

CDR3nt: TGCAGTGCTATCGTACAGGGTTTAGGTGGCTACACCTTC
CDR3aa: CSAIVQGLGGYTF
v_gene: TRBV20-1
j_gene: TRBJ1-2
abundance: NA
d_gene: NA